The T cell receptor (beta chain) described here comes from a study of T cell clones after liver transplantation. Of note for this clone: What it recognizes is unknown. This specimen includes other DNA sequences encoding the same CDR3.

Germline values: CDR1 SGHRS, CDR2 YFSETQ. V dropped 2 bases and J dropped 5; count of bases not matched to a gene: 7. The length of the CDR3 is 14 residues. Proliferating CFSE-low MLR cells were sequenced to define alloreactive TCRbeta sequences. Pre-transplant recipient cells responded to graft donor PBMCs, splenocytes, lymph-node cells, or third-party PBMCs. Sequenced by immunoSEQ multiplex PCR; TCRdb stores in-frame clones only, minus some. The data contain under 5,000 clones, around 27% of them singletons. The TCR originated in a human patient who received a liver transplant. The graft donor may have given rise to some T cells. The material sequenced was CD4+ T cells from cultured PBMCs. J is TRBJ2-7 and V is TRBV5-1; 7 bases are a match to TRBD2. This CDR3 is CASSFIGGWDEQYF. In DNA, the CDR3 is TGCGCCAGCAGCTTTATCGGGGGGTGGGACGAGCAGTACTTC.